Listed below are T cell receptor beta chains from one sample, sequenced in a study of identical twins. TCRdb processed the 5' RACE reads anew with MiXCR; each CDR3 protein has one entry. The sample contains approximately 620,000 distinct CDR3 sequences, 8% to 9% of which appear only once. The sample was also reused in another study, on yellow fever vaccine responses in identical twins.

Sequenced material: PBMCs. The receptors originated from a woman under 30 in good health. Both conserved end residues are part of each CDR3. Each record gives: D gene, J gene, clone size, V gene, CDR3 protein, CDR3 DNA. The D gene is left open where the match is weak. Clone size appears in some rows only: once, few, many, or a class for an expanded clone.

d_gene: TRBD2
j_gene: TRBJ2-3
abundance: many
v_gene: TRBV11-3
CDR3aa: CASSLRVSGRVGTDTQYF
CDR3nt: TGTGCCAGCAGCTTAAGGGTTAGCGGGAGAGTGGGTACAGATACGCAGTATTTT

d_gene: .
j_gene: TRBJ2-1
abundance: few
v_gene: TRBV14
CDR3aa: CASSQGRRLAKDNEQFF
CDR3nt: TGTGCCAGCAGCCAGGGTCGTAGGCTAGCGAAGGACAATGAGCAGTTCTTC

d_gene: .
j_gene: TRBJ2-2
abundance: .
v_gene: TRBV4-3
CDR3aa: CASSQDSTGELFF
CDR3nt: TGCGCCAGCAGCCAAGACAGCACCGGGGAGCTGTTTTTT

d_gene: .
j_gene: TRBJ2-3
abundance: many
v_gene: TRBV12-3/TRBV12-4
CDR3aa: CASSPPDSTDTQYF
CDR3nt: TGTGCCAGCAGTCCGCCGGACTCCACAGATACGCAGTATTTT

d_gene: .
j_gene: TRBJ2-2
abundance: few
v_gene: TRBV19
CDR3aa: CASSINLESRGELFF
CDR3nt: TGTGCCAGTAGTATTAATTTAGAGTCCCGCGGGGAGCTGTTTTTT

d_gene: TRBD2
j_gene: TRBJ2-2
abundance: .
v_gene: TRBV3-1
CDR3aa: CASSHHHRLAGNTGELFF
CDR3nt: TGTGCCAGCAGCCATCACCACCGGCTAGCGGGGAACACCGGGGAGCTGTTTTTT

d_gene: TRBD2
j_gene: TRBJ2-3
abundance: few
v_gene: TRBV6-2/TRBV6-3
CDR3aa: CASSKGLAAPTDTQYF
CDR3nt: TGTGCCAGCAGTAAAGGACTAGCGGCCCCAACAGATACGCAGTATTTT

d_gene: .
j_gene: TRBJ2-5
abundance: .
v_gene: TRBV3-1
CDR3aa: CASSQEPGGRETQYF
CDR3nt: TGTGCCAGCAGCCAAGAACCTGGGGGGAGAGAGACCCAGTACTTC

d_gene: TRBD2
j_gene: TRBJ2-7
abundance: .
v_gene: TRBV11-2
CDR3aa: CASSFSTSVPTYEQYF
CDR3nt: TGTGCCAGCAGCTTTAGTACTAGCGTACCTACCTACGAGCAGTACTTC

d_gene: .
j_gene: TRBJ2-3
abundance: .
v_gene: TRBV29-1
CDR3aa: CSVVWAADTQYF
CDR3nt: TGCAGCGTTGTTTGGGCGGCCGATACGCAGTATTTT

d_gene: .
j_gene: TRBJ2-7
abundance: few
v_gene: TRBV5-1
CDR3aa: CATSLIGGHEQYF
CDR3nt: TGCGCCACTAGTCTTATCGGGGGCCACGAGCAGTACTTC

d_gene: .
j_gene: TRBJ1-2
abundance: few
v_gene: TRBV28
CDR3aa: CATTGRADGYTF
CDR3nt: TGTGCCACGACAGGAAGGGCGGATGGCTACACCTTC

d_gene: TRBD2
j_gene: TRBJ2-1
abundance: .
v_gene: TRBV5-1
CDR3aa: CASSLAPLAGVRSEQFF
CDR3nt: TGCGCCAGCAGCTTGGCCCCCCTAGCGGGAGTAAGAAGTGAGCAGTTCTTC

d_gene: TRBD1
j_gene: TRBJ2-7
abundance: many
v_gene: TRBV20-1
CDR3aa: CSAPRWGQLDSEQYF
CDR3nt: TGCAGTGCCCCACGCTGGGGACAGTTGGATAGCGAGCAGTACTTC

d_gene: .
j_gene: TRBJ2-1
abundance: once
v_gene: TRBV5-5
CDR3aa: CASGPGLLGNEQFF
CDR3nt: TGTGCCAGCGGCCCCGGACTTCTCGGTAATGAGCAGTTCTTC

d_gene: .
j_gene: TRBJ2-1
abundance: .
v_gene: TRBV7-3
CDR3aa: CASSLNRTPYNEQFF
CDR3nt: TGTGCCAGCAGCTTAAACAGGACCCCCTACAATGAGCAGTTCTTC

d_gene: .
j_gene: TRBJ2-7
abundance: .
v_gene: TRBV5-6
CDR3aa: CASRMDGGYEQYF
CDR3nt: TGTGCCAGCAGGATGGACGGAGGCTACGAGCAGTACTTC

d_gene: TRBD1
j_gene: TRBJ2-6
abundance: .
v_gene: TRBV6-2/TRBV6-3
CDR3aa: CASSYRDRGPSGANVLTF
CDR3nt: TGTGCCAGCAGTTACCGGGACAGGGGACCCTCTGGGGCCAACGTCCTGACTTTC

d_gene: .
j_gene: TRBJ1-5
abundance: many
v_gene: TRBV12-3/TRBV12-4
CDR3aa: CASSHDGYSNQPQHF
CDR3nt: TGTGCCAGCAGCCACGACGGTTATAGCAATCAGCCCCAGCATTTT

d_gene: .
j_gene: TRBJ2-7
abundance: .
v_gene: TRBV9
CDR3aa: CASSATDIYEQYF
CDR3nt: TGTGCCAGCAGCGCGACTGATATCTACGAGCAGTACTTC

d_gene: TRBD1
j_gene: TRBJ2-1
abundance: .
v_gene: TRBV24-1
CDR3aa: CATSSRQGVANEQFF
CDR3nt: TGTGCCACCAGTAGTAGACAGGGGGTCGCCAATGAGCAGTTCTTC

d_gene: .
j_gene: TRBJ2-7
abundance: .
v_gene: TRBV12-3/TRBV12-4
CDR3aa: CASRLGIYEQYF
CDR3nt: TGTGCCAGCAGACTAGGGATCTACGAGCAGTACTTC

d_gene: TRBD1
j_gene: TRBJ2-7
abundance: .
v_gene: TRBV20-1
CDR3aa: CSARDRGLEEQYF
CDR3nt: TGCAGTGCCCGGGACAGGGGGCTGGAAGAGCAGTACTTC

d_gene: .
j_gene: TRBJ2-7
abundance: .
v_gene: TRBV20-1
CDR3aa: CSATPLGGGRYEQYF
CDR3nt: TGCAGTGCTACCCCGCTGGGGGGCGGTAGGTACGAGCAGTACTTC

d_gene: TRBD2
j_gene: TRBJ2-1
abundance: .
v_gene: TRBV4-1
CDR3aa: CASSQPGGEDEQFF
CDR3nt: TGCGCCAGCAGCCAGCCGGGGGGTGAGGATGAGCAGTTCTTC

d_gene: .
j_gene: TRBJ2-5
abundance: .
v_gene: TRBV29-1
CDR3aa: CSAEGPGRQETQYF
CDR3nt: TGCAGCGCCGAAGGTCCAGGGCGCCAAGAGACCCAGTACTTC

d_gene: TRBD2
j_gene: TRBJ2-1
abundance: few
v_gene: TRBV28
CDR3aa: CASSSGLAGADEQFF
CDR3nt: TGTGCCAGCAGTTCCGGGCTAGCGGGAGCTGATGAGCAGTTCTTC